A single sample gave rise to the 9 T cell receptor beta chains below, sequenced in a study of cytomegalovirus exposure and HLA in healthy donors. The PCR employed 60 Vbeta primers together with 13 Jbeta primers. Sequencing was performed with immunoSEQ multiplex PCR; in TCRdb, only in-frame clones are kept and a portion is missing. The sample holds about 160,000 clones, 80% to 90% seen once. The sequenced sample consisted of PBMCs. These receptors were taken from a woman aged 30 to 39 in good health and CMV-seropositive.

The CDR3 loop is CASSLASGVYGYTF. DNA of the CDR3: TGCGCCAGCAGCTTGGCCTCGGGGGTCTATGGCTACACCTTC. The chain has TRBV5-1 and TRBJ1-2; TRBD1 is a possible D gene (5 bases). V was pared by 0 bases and J by 4 bases, with 10 bases between. CDR1 is SGHRS and CDR2 is YFSETQ in the germline V gene. This CDR3 region has 14 residues.

The chain combines TRBV6-6 with TRBJ1-4; possible D gene TRBD1, 5 bases. Germline V lookup: CDR1 MNHNY, CDR2 SVGAGI (reference sequence). The CDR3 runs 15 residues. With 2 bases removed from V and 7 bases from J, the gap between germline ends came to 14 bases. CDR3 region: CASSYPPGLGEKLFF. Written as DNA, the CDR3 is TGTGCCAGCAGTTACCCCCCAGGGCTAGGTGAAAAACTGTTTTTT.

This rearrangement joins TRBV29-1 to TRBJ1-4; a weak D match, TRBD1 (6 bases). CDR3 size: 14 residues. Trimming took off 0 bases at V and 8 bases at J, with 13 bases between the two ends. Germline V gene sequence: CDR1 SQVTM, CDR2 ANQGSEA. This chain's CDR3 is CSVEESRGGEKLFF. The CDR3 DNA is TGCAGCGTTGAAGAATCCAGGGGAGGGGAAAAACTGTTTTTT.

V usage is TRBV5-1 and J usage is TRBJ2-3; 9 bases agree with TRBD1. The germline V gene encodes CDR1 SGHRS and CDR2 YFSETQ. CDR3 length: 15 amino acids. V dropped 3 bases and J dropped 3; count of bases not matched to a gene: 5. CDR3 nucleotides: TGCGCCAGCAGCTCCAGGACAGGGGCGACAGATACGCAGTATTTT. It translates to CASSSRTGATDTQYF.

In DNA form, the CDR3 reads TGTGCCAGCAGCTTAGACCACAGGGTCAATGAGCAGTTCTTC. It translates to CASSLDHRVNEQFF. The rearrangement joins TRBV7-2 to TRBJ2-1; D might be TRBD1 (6 bases). Germline CDR1 and CDR2: SGHTA and FQGNSA. Trimming stripped 1 base from V and 6 bases from J, with 10 bases between. The CDR3 consists of 14 residues.

The V gene is TRBV5-1, the J gene TRBJ2-2; D might be TRBD1 (5 bases). This CDR3 has 14 residues. Trimming pared 2 bases from V and 1 base from J, leaving 6 bases between. Germline values: CDR1 SGHRS, CDR2 YFSETQ. This chain's CDR3 is CASSFQGNTGELFF. The CDR3, as DNA: TGCGCCAGCAGCTTTCAGGGGAACACCGGGGAGCTGTTTTTT.

The chain joins TRBV27 to TRBJ2-2; TRBD1 aligns across 7 bases. The CDR3 contains 17 residues. V lost 5 bases and J lost 6; bases outside the gene matches: 15. From germline, CDR1 is MNHEY and CDR2 SMNVEV (reference sequence). In nucleotides, the CDR3 is TGTGCCAGCAGTCCCCTCCGGACGCTTACAGGGGCCGGGGAGCTGTTTTTT. The encoded protein is CASSPLRTLTGAGELFF.

The V and J genes are TRBV29-1 and TRBJ1-1; D is unresolved. Trimming removed 4 bases at V and 1 base at J, with 10 bases between. The germline gives CDR1 SQVTM, CDR2 ANQGSEA. The CDR3 loop spans 13 amino acids. The CDR3 DNA reads as TGCAGCGTTGGGGCAGGCCGGAACACTGAAGCTTTCTTT. Protein sequence: CSVGAGRNTEAFF.

This sequence joins TRBV5-8 and TRBJ2-7; possibly TRBD1 for D (6 bases). Germline loops: CDR1 SGHTS, CDR2 YDEGEE. CDR3 length: 15 residues. V lost 4 bases to trimming and J lost 3 bases, with 17 bases between them. As DNA, the CDR3 is TGTGCCAGCAGCCCACGATGGGGGCGTTTCTACGAGCAGTACTTC. It yields the protein CASSPRWGRFYEQYF. Supplemented by reference TRBV5-8 and TRBJ2-7, the full variable domain reads EAGVTQSPTHLIKTRGQQATLRCSPISGHTSVYWYQQALGLGLQFLLWYDEGEERNRGNFPPRFSGRQFPNYSSELNVNALELEDSALYLCASSPRWGRFYEQYFGPGTRLTVT.